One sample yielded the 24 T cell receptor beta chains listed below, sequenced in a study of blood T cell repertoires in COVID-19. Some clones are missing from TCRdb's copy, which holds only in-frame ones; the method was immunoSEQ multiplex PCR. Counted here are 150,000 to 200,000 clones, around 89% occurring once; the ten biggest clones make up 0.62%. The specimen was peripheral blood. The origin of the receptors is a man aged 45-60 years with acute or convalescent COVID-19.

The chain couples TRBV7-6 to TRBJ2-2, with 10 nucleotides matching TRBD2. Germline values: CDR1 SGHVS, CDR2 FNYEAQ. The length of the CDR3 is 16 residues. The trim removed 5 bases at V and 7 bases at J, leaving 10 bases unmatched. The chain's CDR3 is CASSPRVAGGGGELFF. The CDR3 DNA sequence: TGTGCCAGCAGCCCTCGGGTAGCGGGAGGTGGCGGGGAGCTGTTTTTT. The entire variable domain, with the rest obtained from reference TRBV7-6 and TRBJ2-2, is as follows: GAGVSQSPRYKVTKRGQDVALRCDPISGHVSLYWYRQALGQGPEFLTYFNYEAQQDKSGLPNDRFSAERPEGSISTLTIQRTEQRDSAMYRCASSPRVAGGGGELFFGEGSRLTVL.

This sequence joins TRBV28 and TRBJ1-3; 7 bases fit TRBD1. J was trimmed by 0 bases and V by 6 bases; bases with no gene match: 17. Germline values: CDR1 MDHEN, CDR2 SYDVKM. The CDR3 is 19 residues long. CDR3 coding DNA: TGTGCCAGCAGCCGTTTAGGGACAGCTTATTCTAGCTCTGGAAACACCATATATTTT. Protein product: CASSRLGTAYSSSGNTIYF.

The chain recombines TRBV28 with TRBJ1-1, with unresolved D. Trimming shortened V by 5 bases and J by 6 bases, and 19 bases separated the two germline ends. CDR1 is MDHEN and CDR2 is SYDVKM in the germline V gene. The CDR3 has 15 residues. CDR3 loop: CASSPPPPGVAEAFF. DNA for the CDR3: TGTGCCAGCAGTCCTCCCCCCCCCGGGGTGGCTGAAGCTTTCTTT.

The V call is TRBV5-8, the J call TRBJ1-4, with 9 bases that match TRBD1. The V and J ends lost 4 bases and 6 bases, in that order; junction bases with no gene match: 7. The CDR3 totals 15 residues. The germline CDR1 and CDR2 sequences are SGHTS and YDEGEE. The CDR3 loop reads CASSLTGGHDEKLFF. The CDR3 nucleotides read TGTGCCAGCAGCCTAACAGGGGGCCACGATGAAAAACTGTTTTTT.

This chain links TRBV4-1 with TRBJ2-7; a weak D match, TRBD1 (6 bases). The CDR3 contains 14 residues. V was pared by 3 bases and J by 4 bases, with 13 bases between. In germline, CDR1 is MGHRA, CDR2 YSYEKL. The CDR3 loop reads CASSQDTRGYEQYF. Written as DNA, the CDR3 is TGCGCCAGCAGCCAGGACACAAGGGGGTACGAGCAGTACTTC.

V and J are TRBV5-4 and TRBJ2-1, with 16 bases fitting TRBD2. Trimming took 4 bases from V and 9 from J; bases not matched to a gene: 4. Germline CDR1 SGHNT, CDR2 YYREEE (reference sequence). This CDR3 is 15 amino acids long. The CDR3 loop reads CASSAGTSGGGEQFF. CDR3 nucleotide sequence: TGTGCCAGCAGCGCCGGGACTAGCGGGGGGGGTGAGCAGTTCTTC.

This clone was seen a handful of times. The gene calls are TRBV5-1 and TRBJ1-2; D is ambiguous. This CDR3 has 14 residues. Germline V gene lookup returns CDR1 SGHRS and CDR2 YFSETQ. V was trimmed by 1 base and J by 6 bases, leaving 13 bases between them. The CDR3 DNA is TGCGCCAGCAGCTTGAGGTCAGGCCCCCATGGCTACACCTTC. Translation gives CASSLRSGPHGYTF. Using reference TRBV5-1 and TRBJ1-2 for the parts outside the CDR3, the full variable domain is KAGVTQTPRYLIKTRGQQVTLSCSPISGHRSVSWYQQTPGQGLQFLFEYFSETQRNKGNFPGRFSGRQFSNSRSEMNVSTLELGDSALYLCASSLRSGPHGYTFGSGTRLTVV.

As DNA, the CDR3 is TGTGCCAGCAGCCGCCGAGCGGGAGGGCCCCCAGATACGCAGTATTTT. Translated, it gives CASSRRAGGPPDTQYF. The V gene is TRBV7-6, the J gene TRBJ2-3, with 10 nucleotides matching TRBD2. The germline V gene has CDR1 SGHVS and CDR2 FNYEAQ. The CDR3 has 16 amino acids. J lost 4 bases, V lost 5 bases, and 9 bases had no gene match. Full variable domain (outside the CDR3, taken from reference TRBV7-6 and TRBJ2-3): GAGVSQSPRYKVTKRGQDVALRCDPISGHVSLYWYRQALGQGPEFLTYFNYEAQQDKSGLPNDRFSAERPEGSISTLTIQRTEQRDSAMYRCASSRRAGGPPDTQYFGPGTRLTVL.

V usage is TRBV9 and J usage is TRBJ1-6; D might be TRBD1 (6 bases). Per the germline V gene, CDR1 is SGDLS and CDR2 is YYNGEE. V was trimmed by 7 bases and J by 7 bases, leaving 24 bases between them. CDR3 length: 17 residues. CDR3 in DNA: TGTGCCAGCGGGACGGGACCGGGGGGCGTATTGAATTCACCCCTCCACTTT. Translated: CASGTGPGGVLNSPLHF.

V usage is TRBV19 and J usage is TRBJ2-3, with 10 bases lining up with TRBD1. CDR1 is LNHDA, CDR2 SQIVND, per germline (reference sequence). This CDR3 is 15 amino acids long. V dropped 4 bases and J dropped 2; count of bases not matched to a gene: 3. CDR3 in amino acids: CASSTGTGDTDTQYF. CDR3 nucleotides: TGTGCCAGTAGTACCGGGACAGGGGACACAGATACGCAGTATTTT.

The CDR3 is CSVRLQGSYEQYF. DNA of the CDR3: TGCAGCGTGCGTTTACAGGGGTCCTACGAGCAGTACTTC. The chain employs TRBV29-1 and TRBJ2-7; 7 positions agree with TRBD1. The CDR3 consists of 13 residues. In germline, CDR1 is SQVTM, CDR2 ANQGSEA. J gave up 1 base and V 6 bases, and 6 bases lay outside the gene matches.

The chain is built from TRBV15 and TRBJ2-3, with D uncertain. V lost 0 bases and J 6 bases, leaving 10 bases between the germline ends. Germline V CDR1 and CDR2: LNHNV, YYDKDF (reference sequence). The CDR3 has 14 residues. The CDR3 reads CATSRDGPPDTQYF. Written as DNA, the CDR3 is TGTGCCACCAGCAGAGATGGGCCGCCGGATACGCAGTATTTT.

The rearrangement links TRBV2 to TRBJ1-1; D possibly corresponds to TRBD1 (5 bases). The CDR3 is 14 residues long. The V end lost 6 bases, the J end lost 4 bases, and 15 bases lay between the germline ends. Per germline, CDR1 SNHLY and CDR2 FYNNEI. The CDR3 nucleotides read TGTGCCAGCAGATTGGAAAGGGGTCTCACTGAAGCTTTCTTT. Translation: CASRLERGLTEAFF. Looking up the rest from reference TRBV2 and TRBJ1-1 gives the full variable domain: EPEVTQTPSHQVTQMGQEVILRCVPISNHLYFYWYRQILGQKVEFLVSFYNNEISEKSEIFDDQFSVERPDGSNFTLKIRSTKLEDSAMYFCASRLERGLTEAFFGQGTRLTVV.

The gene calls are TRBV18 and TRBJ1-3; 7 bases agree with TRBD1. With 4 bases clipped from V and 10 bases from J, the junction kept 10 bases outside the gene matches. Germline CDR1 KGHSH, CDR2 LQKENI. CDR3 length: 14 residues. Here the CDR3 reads CASSRPGQANTIYF. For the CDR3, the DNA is TGTGCCAGCTCACGGCCCGGACAGGCAAATACCATATATTTT.

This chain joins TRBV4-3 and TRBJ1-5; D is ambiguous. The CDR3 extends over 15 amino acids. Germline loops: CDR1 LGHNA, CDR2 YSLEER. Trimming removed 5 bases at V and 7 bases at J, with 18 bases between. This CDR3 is CASSDVPGVNQPQHF. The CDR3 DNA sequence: TGCGCCAGCAGCGACGTACCGGGAGTAAACCAGCCCCAGCATTTT.

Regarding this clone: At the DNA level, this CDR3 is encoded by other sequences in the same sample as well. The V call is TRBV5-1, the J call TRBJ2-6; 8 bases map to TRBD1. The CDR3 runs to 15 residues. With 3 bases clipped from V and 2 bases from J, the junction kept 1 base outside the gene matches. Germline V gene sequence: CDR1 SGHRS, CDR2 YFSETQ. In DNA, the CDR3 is TGCGCCAGCAGCTGGACAGGGCCTGGGGCCAACGTCCTGACTTTC. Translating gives CASSWTGPGANVLTF.

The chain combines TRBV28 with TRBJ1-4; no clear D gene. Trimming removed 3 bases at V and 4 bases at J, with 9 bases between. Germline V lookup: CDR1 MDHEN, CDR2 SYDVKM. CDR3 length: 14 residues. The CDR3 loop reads CASSLGSYNEKLFF. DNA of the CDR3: TGTGCCAGCAGTTTGGGCAGCTATAATGAAAAACTGTTTTTT.

The CDR3 loop is CASSLGRGRSNEKLFF. The CDR3 coding sequence is TGTGCCAGCAGCTTGGGCAGGGGGCGGTCTAATGAAAAACTGTTTTTT. The J gene is TRBJ1-4, the V gene TRBV7-8, with 8 bases identical to TRBD1. This CDR3 has 16 amino acids. The V and J ends lost 3 bases and 3 bases, in that order; junction bases with no gene match: 6. CDR1 and CDR2 from the germline V gene are SGHVS and FQNEAQ.

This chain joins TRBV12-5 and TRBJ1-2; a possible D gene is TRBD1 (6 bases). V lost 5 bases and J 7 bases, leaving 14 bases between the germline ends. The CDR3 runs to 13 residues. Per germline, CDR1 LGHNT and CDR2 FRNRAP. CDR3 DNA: TGTGCTAGTGGTCCGGGACAAAGGAGTGGCTACACCTTC. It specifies CASGPGQRSGYTF.

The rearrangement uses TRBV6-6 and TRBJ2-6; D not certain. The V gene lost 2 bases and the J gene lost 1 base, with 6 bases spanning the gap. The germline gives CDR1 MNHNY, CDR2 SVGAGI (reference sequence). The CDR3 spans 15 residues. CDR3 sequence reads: CASSYQASGANVLTF. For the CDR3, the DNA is TGTGCCAGCAGTTACCAGGCATCTGGGGCCAACGTCCTGACTTTC.

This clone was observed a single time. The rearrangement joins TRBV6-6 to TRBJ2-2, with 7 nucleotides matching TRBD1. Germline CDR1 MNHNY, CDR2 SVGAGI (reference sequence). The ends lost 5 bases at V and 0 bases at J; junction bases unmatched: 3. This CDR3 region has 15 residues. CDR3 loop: CASSPQGPNTGELFF. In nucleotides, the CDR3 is TGTGCCAGCAGTCCACAGGGGCCGAACACCGGGGAGCTGTTTTTT.

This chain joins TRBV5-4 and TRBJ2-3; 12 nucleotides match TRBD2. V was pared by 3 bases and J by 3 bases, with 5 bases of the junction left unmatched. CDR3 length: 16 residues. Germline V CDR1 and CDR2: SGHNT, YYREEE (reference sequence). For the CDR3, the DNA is TGTGCCAGCAGCTCACTAGCGGGGGGATCGACAGATACGCAGTATTTT. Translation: CASSSLAGGSTDTQYF.

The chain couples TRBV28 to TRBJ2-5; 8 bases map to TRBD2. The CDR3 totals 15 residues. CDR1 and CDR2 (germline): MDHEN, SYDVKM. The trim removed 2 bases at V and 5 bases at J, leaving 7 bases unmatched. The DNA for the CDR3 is TGTGCCAGCAGTTTACCGGCGGGGGGCAGTGAGACCCAGTACTTC. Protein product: CASSLPAGGSETQYF.

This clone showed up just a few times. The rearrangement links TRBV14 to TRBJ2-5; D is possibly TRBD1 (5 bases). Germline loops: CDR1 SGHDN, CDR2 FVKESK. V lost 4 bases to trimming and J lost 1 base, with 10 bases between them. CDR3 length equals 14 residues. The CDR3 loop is CASSRYRSQETQYF. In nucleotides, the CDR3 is TGTGCCAGCAGCCGCTACAGGAGCCAAGAGACCCAGTACTTC. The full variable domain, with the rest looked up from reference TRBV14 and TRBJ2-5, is EAGVTQFPSHSVIEKGQTVTLRCDPISGHDNLYWYRRVMGKEIKFLLHFVKESKQDESGMPNNRFLAERTGGTYSTLKVQPAELEDSGVYFCASSRYRSQETQYFGPGTRLLVL.